These 6 T cell receptor beta chains were all obtained from the same sample, sequenced in a study of blood T cell repertoires in COVID-19. Here immunoSEQ multiplex PCR was the method, and the copy in TCRdb shows in-frame clones only, minus some. The repertoire holds fewer than 600,000 clones, with 85% to 90% as singletons. What was sequenced was peripheral blood. Receptors were obtained from a man aged 18 to 29 with COVID-19, enrolled during active disease.

The chain carries TRBV6-5 and TRBJ2-1; the D is unclear. Trimming left V 2 bases short and J 4 bases short, with 9 bases between. Germline V lookup: CDR1 MNHEY, CDR2 SVGAGI. CDR3 length: 14 residues. The CDR3 DNA follows: TGTGCCAGCAGTTACATTTCGGTTTACAATGAGCAGTTCTTC. Protein: CASSYISVYNEQFF.

This sequence joins TRBV7-6 and TRBJ2-5, with 12 bases that match TRBD2. Looked up from germline, CDR1 is SGHVS and CDR2 is FNYEAQ. Losses at the gene ends were 5 bases for V and 2 bases for J; bases not matched to a gene: 3. The CDR3 has 15 amino acids. The CDR3 DNA reads TGTGCCAGCAGCAAAACTAGCGGGGGGCAAGAGACCCAGTACTTC. Protein sequence: CASSKTSGGQETQYF.

The V call is TRBV13, the J call TRBJ2-4, with a tentative D call TRBD1 (6 bases). In germline, CDR1 is PRHDT, CDR2 FYEKMQ (reference sequence). Trimming took off 4 bases at V and 0 bases at J, with 13 bases between the two ends. The CDR3 is made up of 16 amino acids. The CDR3 region is CASSSRGRLAKNIQYF. The DNA of the CDR3 is TGTGCCAGCAGCTCCAGGGGACGTCTAGCCAAAAACATTCAGTACTTC.

The chain combines TRBV6-5 with TRBJ1-1; a weak D match, TRBD1 (6 bases). Germline V gene lookup returns CDR1 MNHEY and CDR2 SVGAGI. This CDR3 is 14 amino acids long. V was pared by 2 bases and J by 1 base, with 8 bases between. CDR3 DNA: TGTGCCAGCAGTTACCAACAGGGGAACACTGAAGCTTTCTTT. Protein sequence: CASSYQQGNTEAFF.

V and J are TRBV7-9 and TRBJ1-2; perhaps TRBD1 as D (6 bases). Trimming shortened V by 3 bases and J by 4 bases, and 12 bases separated the two germline ends. The CDR3 totals 14 residues. Germline CDR1 is SEHNR and CDR2 is FQNEAQ (reference sequence). For the CDR3, the DNA is TGTGCCAGCAGCTTGGTTGGGGGCTTCTATGGCTACACCTTC. The encoded protein is CASSLVGGFYGYTF.

The rearrangement links TRBV30 to TRBJ2-1; the match to TRBD2 covers 7 bases. The CDR3 runs to 14 residues. Trimming at V came to 0 bases and at J to 4 bases, leaving 3 bases not matched to a gene. Germline V gene data show CDR1 as GTSNPN and CDR2 as SVGIG (reference sequence). CDR3 residues: CAWSVAGVYNEQFF. The CDR3 DNA reads as TGTGCCTGGAGTGTGGCGGGAGTATACAATGAGCAGTTCTTC. Based on the CDR3 plus reference TRBV30 and TRBJ2-1, the full variable domain is SQTIHQWPATLVQPVGSPLSLECTVEGTSNPNLYWYRQAAGRGLQLLFYSVGIGQISSEVPQNLSASRPQDRQFILSSKKLLLSDSGFYLCAWSVAGVYNEQFFGPGTRLTVL.